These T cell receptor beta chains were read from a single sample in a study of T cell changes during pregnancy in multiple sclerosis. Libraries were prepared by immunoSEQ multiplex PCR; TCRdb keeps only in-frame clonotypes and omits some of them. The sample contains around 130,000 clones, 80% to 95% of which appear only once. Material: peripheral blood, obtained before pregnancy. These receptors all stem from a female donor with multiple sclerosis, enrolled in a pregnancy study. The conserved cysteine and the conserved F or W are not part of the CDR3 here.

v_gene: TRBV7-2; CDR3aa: ASSSPSGTSGYNEQF
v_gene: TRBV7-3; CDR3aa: ASSLGAGAGQTQY
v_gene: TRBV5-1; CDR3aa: ASAGRRRDLEQY
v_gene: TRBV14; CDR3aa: ASSRDRGSYNEQF
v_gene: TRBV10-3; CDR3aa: AISESGLLDNEQF
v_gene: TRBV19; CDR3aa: ASRNRGGASGGNTGELF
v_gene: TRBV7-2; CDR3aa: ASSLGGGETQY
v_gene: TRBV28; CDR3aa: ASTRRATLLEQPQH
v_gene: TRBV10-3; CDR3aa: AISSGGSSYEQY
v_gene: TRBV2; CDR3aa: ASSERGPSYEQY
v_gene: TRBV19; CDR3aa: ATTPPGRRDNEQF
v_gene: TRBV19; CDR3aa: ASPRGTGANYGYT
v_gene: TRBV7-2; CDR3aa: ASSRTGASHEQY
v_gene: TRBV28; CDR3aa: ASSRPGPQADVLT
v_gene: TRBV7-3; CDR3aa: ASSPSGQGPFGGYT
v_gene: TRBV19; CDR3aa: ASSPGRADSYGYT
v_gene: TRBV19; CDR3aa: ASSMSGQGYGYT
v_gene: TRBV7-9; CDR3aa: ASSLAASGGVHTQY
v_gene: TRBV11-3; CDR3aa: ASSSTRTDVGYT
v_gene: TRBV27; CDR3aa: ASSMLGTGGRY